This record concerns one TCR beta chain sequence. The antigen is not known. The CDR3 is 14 amino acids. V lost 6 bases and J lost 3, with 13 bases in between. Unique molecular identifiers were built into the TCR beta cDNA libraries. TCRdb itself ran the PCR reads through MiXCR, one entry per CDR3 protein. This table has 600,000 to 700,000 distinct CDR3 sequences, more than 50% appearing once. This sample was included in a study of post-analysis software for immune sequencing data. In the study overall: Relapsing-remitting, secondary progressive and progressive-relapsing courses of multiple sclerosis were included. Study results and caveats: Samples from one preparation batch, clustered by F measure, grouped strongly together. Included in a set of about five TRBV segments more frequent in patients than controls were TRBV5-6, TRBV5-1 and TRBV20-1. Controls significantly exceeded multiple sclerosis patients in normalized Chao1 diversity.

Sequencing was performed on blood. This chain joins TRBV12-3 or TRBV12-4 and TRBJ2-3; D is uncertain. The sequence derives from a girl aged 2-10 years with multiple sclerosis. CDR3 residues: CASSPSWATDTQYF. In nucleotides, the CDR3 is TGTGCCAGCAGCCCCAGCTGGGCGACAGATACGCAGTATTTT.